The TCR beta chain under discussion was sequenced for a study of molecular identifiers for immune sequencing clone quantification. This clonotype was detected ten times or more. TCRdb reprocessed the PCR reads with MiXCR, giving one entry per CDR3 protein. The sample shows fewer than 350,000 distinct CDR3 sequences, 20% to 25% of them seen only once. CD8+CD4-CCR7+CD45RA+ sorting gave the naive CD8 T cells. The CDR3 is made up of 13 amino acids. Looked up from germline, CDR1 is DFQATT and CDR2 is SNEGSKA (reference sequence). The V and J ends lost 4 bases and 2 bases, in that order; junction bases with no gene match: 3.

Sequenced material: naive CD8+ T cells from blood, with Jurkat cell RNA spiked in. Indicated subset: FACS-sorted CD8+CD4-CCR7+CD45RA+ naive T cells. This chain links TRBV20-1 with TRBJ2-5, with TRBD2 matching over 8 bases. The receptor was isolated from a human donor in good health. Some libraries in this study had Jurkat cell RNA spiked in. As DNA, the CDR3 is TGCAGTGCTATAACTAGCGGACAAGAGACCCAGTACTTC. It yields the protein CSAITSGQETQYF.